This is a list of T cell receptor beta chains from one sample in a study of shared clonotypes between healthy human individuals. Clones were read by immunoSEQ multiplex PCR, and TCRdb kept only the in-frame ones, dropping some. The table lists about 2.1 million clones, 93% of them singletons. The sequenced material came from naive CD8+ T cells from PBMCs. These receptors were collected from a man aged 18 to 35 in good health. Some clones in this sample may be carry-over from other donors' samples. CDR3s include the opening cysteine and the closing phenylalanine or tryptophan. The order of the fields is V gene, clone size, J gene, D gene, CDR3 DNA, CDR3 protein. D genes are given only for firm matches. The listing skips clone size in some rows; elsewhere it reads once, few, many or a size class.

>TRBV5-1|few|TRBJ1-1|.
TGCGCCAGCAGCATGCCTCCGAGGACTGAAGCTTTCTTT
CASSMPPRTEAFF
>TRBV19|.|TRBJ2-3|.
TGTGCCAGTACCACAACGGGCGTGAGGGATACGCAGTATTTT
CASTTTGVRDTQYF
>TRBV21-1|.|TRBJ2-2|.
TGTGCCAGGAAGGACAGGGTGTGTCACACCGGGGAGCTGTTTTTT
CARKDRVCHTGELFF
>TRBV7-2|.|TRBJ2-1|.
TGTGCCAGCAGCTTAGGCGTGGCCTCCCTGAGAGGCTACAATGAGCAGTTCTTC
CASSLGVASLRGYNEQFF
>TRBV30|.|TRBJ2-3|TRBD2
TGTGCCTGGACTAGCGGGGTATCTAGCACAGATACGCAGTATTTT
CAWTSGVSSTDTQYF
>TRBV19|.|TRBJ2-7|.
TGTGCCAGTAGAGAGCCGGGCTCCTACGAGCAGTACTTC
CASREPGSYEQYF
>TRBV10-3|.|TRBJ2-7|TRBD1
TGTGCCACCGGGACAGGGGGTGAGCAGTACTTC
CATGTGGEQYF
>TRBV5-4|.|TRBJ2-7|TRBD1
TGTGCCAGCAGCTTGGCCGGGACAGGGGCCTACGAGCAGTACTTC
CASSLAGTGAYEQYF
>TRBV6-5|.|TRBJ2-2|.
TGTGCCAGCAGTGCAAGCGGGCTCCGTACCGGGGAGCTGTTTTTT
CASSASGLRTGELFF
>TRBV18|.|TRBJ2-1|.
TGTGCCAGCTCACCAGTAGGCCAGTTCTATGAGCAGTTCTTC
CASSPVGQFYEQFF
>TRBV9|.|TRBJ2-5|.
TGTGCCAGCAGCGTCTCGTACAGGACTGAGACCCAGTACTTC
CASSVSYRTETQYF
>TRBV28|.|TRBJ1-1|.
TGTGCCAGCAGTTTGAGGCGGCAGAGTGAAGCTTTCTTT
CASSLRRQSEAFF
>TRBV5-6|.|TRBJ2-5|.
TGTGCCAGCAGCTTGGGGGATGATCCTGCGACCCAGTACTTC
CASSLGDDPATQYF
>TRBV6-1|.|TRBJ1-1|.
TGTGCCAGCCAAACAGATCGGGTTATGAACACTGAAGCTTTCTTT
CASQTDRVMNTEAFF
>TRBV9|.|TRBJ1-2|.
TGTGCCAGCAGCCTTGGGAAGGACTATGGCTACACCTTC
CASSLGKDYGYTF
>TRBV4-1|.|TRBJ1-2|.
TGCGCCAGCAGCCCGCAGGGGAACATTCATAATGGCTACACCTTC
CASSPQGNIHNGYTF
>TRBV5-4|.|TRBJ2-7|TRBD1
TGTGCCAGCAGCGTAAGAGGGGGCACCTACGAGCAGTACTTC
CASSVRGGTYEQYF
>TRBV4-3|.|TRBJ2-7|.
TGCGCCAGCAGCCAAGATGTCGGGACGGAAGCCTACGAGCAGTACTTC
CASSQDVGTEAYEQYF
>TRBV25-1|once|TRBJ2-1|.
TGTGCCAGCATATCCTCGGGTGGGTTAAATGAGCAGTTCTTC
CASISSGGLNEQFF
>TRBV7-3|.|TRBJ2-1|TRBD1
TGTGCCAGCAGTTCCCATCCGGGACAGGGGTCCAATGAGCAGTTCTTC
CASSSHPGQGSNEQFF
>TRBV27|.|TRBJ2-2|TRBD1
TGTGCCAGTCGTGACGGGACAGGGCTTGTCGGGGAGCTGTTTTTT
CASRDGTGLVGELFF
>TRBV13|.|TRBJ2-7|TRBD1
TGTGCCAGCAGCTTCTTTAATTTCCGGACAGGACGCTACTTC
CASSFFNFRTGRYF
>TRBV25-1|.|TRBJ2-7|.
TGTGCCAGCAGTGAGACGGGCTCCTACGAGCAGTACTTC
CASSETGSYEQYF
>TRBV5-6|.|TRBJ1-3|.
TGTGCCAGCAGCTTGGACCCTCCAAGAGAGGGAAACACCATATATTTT
CASSLDPPREGNTIYF
>TRBV6-4|.|TRBJ2-1|.
TGTGCCAGCAAAGTTGACTCGAGCTCCTACAATGAGCAGTTCTTC
CASKVDSSSYNEQFF
>TRBV27|.|TRBJ1-1|.
TGTGCCAGCAGTTCCCCGGGACACCTGAACACTGAAGCTTTCTTT
CASSSPGHLNTEAFF